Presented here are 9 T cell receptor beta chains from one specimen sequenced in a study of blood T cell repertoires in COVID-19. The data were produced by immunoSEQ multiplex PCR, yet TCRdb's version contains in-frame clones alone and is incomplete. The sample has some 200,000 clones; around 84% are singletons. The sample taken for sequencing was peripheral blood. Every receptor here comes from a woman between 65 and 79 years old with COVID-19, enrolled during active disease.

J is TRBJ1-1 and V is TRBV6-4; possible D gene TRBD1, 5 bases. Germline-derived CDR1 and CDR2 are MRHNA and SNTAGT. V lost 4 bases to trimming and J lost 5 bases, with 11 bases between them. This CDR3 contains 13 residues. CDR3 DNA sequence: TGTGCCAGCAGTGTCGGGGGTGTGACTGAAGCTTTCTTT. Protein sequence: CASSVGGVTEAFF.

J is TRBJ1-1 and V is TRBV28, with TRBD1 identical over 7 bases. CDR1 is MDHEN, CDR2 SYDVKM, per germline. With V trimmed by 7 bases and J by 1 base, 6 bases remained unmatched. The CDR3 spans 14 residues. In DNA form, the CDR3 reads TGTGCCAGCATAGCAGGGGGTACGAACACTGAAGCTTTCTTT. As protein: CASIAGGTNTEAFF.

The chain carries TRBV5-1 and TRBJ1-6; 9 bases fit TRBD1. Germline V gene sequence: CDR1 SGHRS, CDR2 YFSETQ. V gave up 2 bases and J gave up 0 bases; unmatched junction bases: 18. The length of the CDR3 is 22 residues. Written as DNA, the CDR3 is TGCGCCAGCAGCTTTGCCGGGGGGACGGGACAGGGAACCAGCTCCTATAATTCACCCCTCCACTTT. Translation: CASSFAGGTGQGTSSYNSPLHF.

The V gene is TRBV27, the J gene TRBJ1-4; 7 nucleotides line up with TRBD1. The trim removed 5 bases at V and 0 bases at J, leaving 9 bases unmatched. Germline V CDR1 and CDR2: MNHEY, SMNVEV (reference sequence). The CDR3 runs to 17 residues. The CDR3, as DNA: TGTGCCAGCAGTATTAGGGGCAGGGGGGCAACTAATGAAAAACTGTTTTTT. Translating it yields CASSIRGRGATNEKLFF. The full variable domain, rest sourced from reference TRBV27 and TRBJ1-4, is EAQVTQNPRYLITVTGKKLTVTCSQNMNHEYMSWYRQDPGLGLRQIYYSMNVEVTDKGDVPEGYKVSRKEKRNFPLILESPSPNQTSLYFCASSIRGRGATNEKLFFGSGTQLSVL.

This chain's CDR3 is CASGPNRQGGAEAFF. The CDR3 DNA is TGTGCTAGTGGTCCAAACCGACAGGGAGGCGCTGAAGCTTTCTTT. The genes are TRBV12-5 and TRBJ1-1; TRBD1 agrees at 7 bases. J gave up 6 bases and V 5 bases, and 12 bases lay outside the gene matches. The CDR3 loop spans 15 amino acids. The germline V gene has CDR1 LGHNT and CDR2 FRNRAP.

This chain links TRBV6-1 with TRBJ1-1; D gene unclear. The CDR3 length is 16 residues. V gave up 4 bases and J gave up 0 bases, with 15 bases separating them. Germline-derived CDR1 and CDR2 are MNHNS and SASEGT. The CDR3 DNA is TGTGCCAGCAGTGCGGAGCCTCGTTACATGAACACTGAAGCTTTCTTT. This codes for CASSAEPRYMNTEAFF.

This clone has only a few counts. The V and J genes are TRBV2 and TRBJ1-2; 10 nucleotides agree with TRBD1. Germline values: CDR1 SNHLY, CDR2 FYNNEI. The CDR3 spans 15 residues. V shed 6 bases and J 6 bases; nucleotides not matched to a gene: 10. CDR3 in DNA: TGTGCCAGCAGAAAGGGGACAGGGGCGATGGATGGCTACACCTTC. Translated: CASRKGTGAMDGYTF. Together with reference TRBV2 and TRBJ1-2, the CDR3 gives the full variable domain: EPEVTQTPSHQVTQMGQEVILRCVPISNHLYFYWYRQILGQKVEFLVSFYNNEISEKSEIFDDQFSVERPDGSNFTLKIRSTKLEDSAMYFCASRKGTGAMDGYTFGSGTRLTVV.

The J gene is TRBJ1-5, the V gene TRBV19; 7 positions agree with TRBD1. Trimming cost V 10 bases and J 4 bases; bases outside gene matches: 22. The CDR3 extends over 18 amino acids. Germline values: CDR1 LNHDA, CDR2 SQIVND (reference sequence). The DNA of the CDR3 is TGTGCCAAACAGGGGAATTTCTGGGGAAAGTCCGGAAATCAGCCCCAGCATTTT. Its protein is CAKQGNFWGKSGNQPQHF. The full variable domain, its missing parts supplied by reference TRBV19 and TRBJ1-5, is DGGITQSPKYLFRKEGQNVTLSCEQNLNHDAMYWYRQDPGQGLRLIYYSQIVNDFQKGDIAEGYSVSREKKESFPLTVTSAQKNPTAFYLCAKQGNFWGKSGNQPQHFGDGTRLSIL.

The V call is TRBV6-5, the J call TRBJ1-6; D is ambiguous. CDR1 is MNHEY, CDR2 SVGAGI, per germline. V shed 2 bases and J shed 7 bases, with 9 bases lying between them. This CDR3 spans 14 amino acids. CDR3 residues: CASSYRAYNSPLHF. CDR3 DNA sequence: TGTGCCAGCAGTTACAGAGCGTACAATTCACCCCTCCACTTT.